This T cell receptor (beta chain) was identified during a study of T cells in Graves' hyperthyroidism and ophthalmopathy. Background on the study: Blood from the periphery was taken at initial diagnosis, before any treatment.

Study-wide points: A median roughly 6.6 months before onset, the model predicted ophthalmopathy.

RNA transcripts provided the source from which TCR beta CDR3 regions were amplified. A first-round RT-PCR of the TCR CDR3 used the HTBI primer set. Via MiXCR, TCRdb re-called the multiplex PCR reads, giving one row per CDR3 protein. The sample holds more than 550,000 distinct CDR3 sequences, roughly 20% seen once. Ahead of any ophthalmopathy symptoms, the blood sample was obtained at the first diagnosis of hyperthyroidism. V lost 6 bases and J lost 4, with 15 bases in between. The CDR3 spans 14 residues. This clonotype was observed many times. The antigen is unknown. This clonotype was obtained from a woman in her 50s with Graves' hyperthyroidism that later progressed to Graves' ophthalmopathy. The sample was blood. The chain carries TRBV12-3 or TRBV12-4 and TRBJ1-2, with D tentatively TRBD1 (5 bases). Written as DNA, the CDR3 is TGTGCCAGCAGCTCGTTTCCGGGGGTCTATGGCTACACCTTC. Protein sequence: CASSSFPGVYGYTF.